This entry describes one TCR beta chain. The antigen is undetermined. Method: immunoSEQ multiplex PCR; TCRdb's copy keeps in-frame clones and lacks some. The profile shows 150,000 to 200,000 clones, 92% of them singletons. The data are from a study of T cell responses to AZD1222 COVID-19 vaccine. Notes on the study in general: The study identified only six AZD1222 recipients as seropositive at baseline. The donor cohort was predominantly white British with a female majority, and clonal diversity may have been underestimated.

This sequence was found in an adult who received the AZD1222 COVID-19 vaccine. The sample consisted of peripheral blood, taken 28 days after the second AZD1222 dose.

The CDR3 reads CASTGINSPLHF. Here the CDR3 DNA reads TGTGCCAGCACAGGAATAAATTCACCCCTCCACTTT. The chain has TRBV6-6 and TRBJ1-6; D remains ambiguous. Germline V gene lookup returns CDR1 MNHNY and CDR2 SVGAGI (reference sequence). V was shortened by 7 bases and J by 7 bases, with 8 bases between the two germline ends. This CDR3 is 12 amino acids long.